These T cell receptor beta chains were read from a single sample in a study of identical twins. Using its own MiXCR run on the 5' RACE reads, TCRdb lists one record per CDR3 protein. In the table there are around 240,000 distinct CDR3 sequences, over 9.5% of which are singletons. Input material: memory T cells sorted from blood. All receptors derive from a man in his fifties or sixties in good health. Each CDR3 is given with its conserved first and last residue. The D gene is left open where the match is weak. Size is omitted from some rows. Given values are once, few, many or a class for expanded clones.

DNA: TGTGCCAGCAGCTTAGTGGTGCTTGGAGGCAGGGTTGGCTATGGCTACACCTTC; CDR3: CASSLVVLGGRVGYGYTF; J: TRBJ1-2; V: TRBV11-1; D: NA; size: many
DNA: TGTGCCAGCAGCATTACCCACGATGGCGGTGAAAAACTGTTTTTT; CDR3: CASSITHDGGEKLFF; J: TRBJ1-4; V: TRBV4-2; D: NA; size: NA
DNA: TGTGCCAGCAGCTTGGGACAGGGTATCGATTCACCCCTCCACTTT; CDR3: CASSLGQGIDSPLHF; J: TRBJ1-6; V: TRBV11-2; D: TRBD1; size: few
DNA: TGCGCCAGCAGCCCCCCGGAAAGTGGGGTCCTCCACTTT; CDR3: CASSPPESGVLHF; J: TRBJ1-6; V: TRBV4-1; D: NA; size: many
DNA: TGTGCCAGCTCACTACGGGATCCGGGGGCCCTTGCAACTAATGAAAAACTGTTTTTT; CDR3: CASSLRDPGALATNEKLFF; J: TRBJ1-4; V: TRBV18; D: NA; size: NA
DNA: TGCAGTGCTGGGCCTACGGGGTTCCAAGAGACCCAGTACTTC; CDR3: CSAGPTGFQETQYF; J: TRBJ2-5; V: TRBV20-1; D: NA; size: few
DNA: TGCGCCAGCAGCCTTCGGGGACTAGCGGGCCAGAACACCGGGGAGCTGTTTTTT; CDR3: CASSLRGLAGQNTGELFF; J: TRBJ2-2; V: TRBV4-1; D: TRBD2; size: NA
DNA: TGTGCCAGCAGCGGGCAGCCAGGGACGACAGATACGCAGTATTTT; CDR3: CASSGQPGTTDTQYF; J: TRBJ2-3; V: TRBV5-6; D: NA; size: NA
DNA: TGTGCCAGCAGCGTAGAGGTAAAGACGGAGACCCAGTACTTC; CDR3: CASSVEVKTETQYF; J: TRBJ2-5; V: TRBV9; D: NA; size: NA
DNA: TGTGCCAGCAGCCCCCACCCGGACAGTGTGAGGAATCAGCCCCAGCATTTT; CDR3: CASSPHPDSVRNQPQHF; J: TRBJ1-5; V: TRBV7-6; D: NA; size: few
DNA: TGTGCCAGCAGCTCGACTAGCTTGAACACCGGGGAGCTGTTTTTT; CDR3: CASSSTSLNTGELFF; J: TRBJ2-2; V: TRBV7-9; D: TRBD2; size: few
DNA: TGCGCCAGCAGCCAGCGGGACTCTAGCACAGATACGCAGTATTTT; CDR3: CASSQRDSSTDTQYF; J: TRBJ2-3; V: TRBV4-1; D: NA; size: many
DNA: TGTGCCATCAGTGAGTCGACTCTCTTGGTGACGCATGGCTACACCTTC; CDR3: CAISESTLLVTHGYTF; J: TRBJ1-2; V: TRBV10-3; D: NA; size: many
DNA: TGTGCCAGCTGGCCGGGGCTCGGGAATGAGCAGTTCTTC; CDR3: CASWPGLGNEQFF; J: TRBJ2-1; V: TRBV18; D: NA; size: NA
DNA: TGTGCCAGCAGCTTTCCGGGACAGGGGTCTACGGGCTCCTACGAGCAGTACTTC; CDR3: CASSFPGQGSTGSYEQYF; J: TRBJ2-7; V: TRBV11-2; D: TRBD1; size: NA
DNA: TGTGCCAGCAGTTTAGGGGCAGACCCATCCTATGGCTACACCTTC; CDR3: CASSLGADPSYGYTF; J: TRBJ1-2; V: TRBV12-3/TRBV12-4; D: NA; size: few
DNA: TGTGCCAGCAGCTTGGTCGGTGCGGGAGGGGTCAATGAGCAGTTCTTC; CDR3: CASSLVGAGGVNEQFF; J: TRBJ2-1; V: TRBV5-4; D: TRBD2; size: NA
DNA: TGTGCCAGCAGCTTTGTCGGCTCACCCCTCCACTTT; CDR3: CASSFVGSPLHF; J: TRBJ1-6; V: TRBV5-6; D: NA; size: few
DNA: TGTGCCAGCATGAATGGGTTACTTGGAAACACCATATATTTT; CDR3: CASMNGLLGNTIYF; J: TRBJ1-3; V: TRBV28; D: NA; size: many
DNA: TGCAGTCAGACTAGCGGGAGGGCCGAAGGGGGGGATACGCAGTATTTT; CDR3: CSQTSGRAEGGDTQYF; J: TRBJ2-3; V: TRBV20-1; D: TRBD2; size: many
DNA: TGTGCCAGCAGTCAGGGCTCTGCCGCAGATACGCAGTATTTT; CDR3: CASSQGSAADTQYF; J: TRBJ2-3; V: TRBV11-3; D: NA; size: few
DNA: TGCAGTGCCTCCGAAGCCGGGACTACTAATGAAAAACTGTTTTTT; CDR3: CSASEAGTTNEKLFF; J: TRBJ1-4; V: TRBV20-1; D: NA; size: NA
DNA: TGTGCCTGGAGTGTCAATCGTAATCAGCCCCAGCATTTT; CDR3: CAWSVNRNQPQHF; J: TRBJ1-5; V: TRBV30; D: NA; size: NA
DNA: TGCGCCAGCAGCGGCGCGGGGCGCGGAAACACCATATATTTT; CDR3: CASSGAGRGNTIYF; J: TRBJ1-3; V: TRBV5-1; D: NA; size: many
DNA: TGCAGTGCTAGAGACCCACCTTTTCTAGTCTGGGATGGCTACACCTTC; CDR3: CSARDPPFLVWDGYTF; J: TRBJ1-2; V: TRBV20-1; D: NA; size: many
DNA: TGTGCCAGCAGCCGCCCCGGACTAGCGTCGATACATACGCAGTATTTT; CDR3: CASSRPGLASIHTQYF; J: TRBJ2-3; V: TRBV7-9; D: TRBD2; size: NA
DNA: TGCAGTGCTAGAGGAGGGACTAGCGGATACGAGCAGTACTTC; CDR3: CSARGGTSGYEQYF; J: TRBJ2-7; V: TRBV20-1; D: TRBD2; size: few
DNA: TGTGCCAGCAGCGGCGGAGTCCAAGAGACCCAGTACTTC; CDR3: CASSGGVQETQYF; J: TRBJ2-5; V: TRBV9; D: NA; size: many
DNA: TGCAGCGCTGCCCCCCCCCCAACCCGTGGCTACACCTTC; CDR3: CSAAPPPTRGYTF; J: TRBJ1-2; V: TRBV20-1; D: NA; size: many
DNA: TGCGCCAGCAGCCAAGTCAATCTGGGACTAGCGGGAGGGGAGACCCAGTACTTC; CDR3: CASSQVNLGLAGGETQYF; J: TRBJ2-5; V: TRBV4-1; D: TRBD2; size: NA
DNA: TGCGCCAGCAGCTTTAGGGACAGCGAGACCCAGTACTTC; CDR3: CASSFRDSETQYF; J: TRBJ2-5; V: TRBV5-1; D: TRBD1; size: few
DNA: TGCAGCGTTGAAGATCTTGAAGGGTGGGCTACCCATGAGCAGTTCTTC; CDR3: CSVEDLEGWATHEQFF; J: TRBJ2-1; V: TRBV29-1; D: NA; size: many
DNA: TGCAGTGCTAGAGATAGCCGGACGGTCAACTATGGCTACACCTTC; CDR3: CSARDSRTVNYGYTF; J: TRBJ1-2; V: TRBV20-1; D: NA; size: many
DNA: TGCGCCAGCAGCGCTGGGACAGGCTTCCAAGAGACCCAGTACTTC; CDR3: CASSAGTGFQETQYF; J: TRBJ2-5; V: TRBV5-1; D: TRBD1; size: many
DNA: TGTGCCAGCAGCTTAGGCTCCCTTCTGAACTATGGCTACACCTTC; CDR3: CASSLGSLLNYGYTF; J: TRBJ1-2; V: TRBV7-2; D: NA; size: many
DNA: TGTGCCATCAGTGCGACAGGGTACAAGCAGTACTTC; CDR3: CAISATGYKQYF; J: TRBJ2-7; V: TRBV10-3; D: TRBD1; size: many
DNA: TGCGCCAGCAGCTTGGCTTCAGGGGTGGCGACTGAAGCTTTCTTT; CDR3: CASSLASGVATEAFF; J: TRBJ1-1; V: TRBV5-1; D: NA; size: many
DNA: TGCAGTGCTAGAGTGGGGGGAAGTACAGGGCGGGCTGAAGCTTTCTTT; CDR3: CSARVGGSTGRAEAFF; J: TRBJ1-1; V: TRBV20-1; D: NA; size: NA
DNA: TGCAGCGTGCGGTCCTACAATGAGCAGTTCTTC; CDR3: CSVRSYNEQFF; J: TRBJ2-1; V: TRBV29-1; D: NA; size: NA
DNA: TGTGCCAGCGGACTGGGGGAGGGTGAGCAGTTCTTC; CDR3: CASGLGEGEQFF; J: TRBJ2-1; V: TRBV5-6; D: TRBD2; size: NA
DNA: TGTGCCAGCAGAACAGGGGGCGTGGAAGGCTACACCTTC; CDR3: CASRTGGVEGYTF; J: TRBJ1-2; V: TRBV28; D: TRBD1; size: few
DNA: TGTGCCAGCAGCTCACGACTAGGCTGGGGGACACCGCTATACTCTGGAAACACCATATATTTT; CDR3: CASSSRLGWGTPLYSGNTIYF; J: TRBJ1-3; V: TRBV5-6; D: NA; size: many
DNA: TGTGCCAGCACCAGAACAGGGGGGCAGCCCCAGCATTTT; CDR3: CASTRTGGQPQHF; J: TRBJ1-5; V: TRBV12-3/TRBV12-4; D: TRBD1; size: few
DNA: TGCGCCAGCAGGGGACTAGCGGGACCCCGGCGGAGCACCGGGGAGCTGTTTTTT; CDR3: CASRGLAGPRRSTGELFF; J: TRBJ2-2; V: TRBV4-1; D: TRBD2; size: NA
DNA: TGTGCCTGGAGTGCAACACGAAATCGTCAAGGGCAGCCCCAGCATTTT; CDR3: CAWSATRNRQGQPQHF; J: TRBJ1-5; V: TRBV30; D: NA; size: NA
DNA: TGTGCCAGCAGTTTAAGGAGGCGCGGCTACACCTTC; CDR3: CASSLRRRGYTF; J: TRBJ1-2; V: TRBV28; D: NA; size: few
DNA: TGCGCCAGCAGCTCGGGACAGGGGATGAACACTGAAGCTTTCTTT; CDR3: CASSSGQGMNTEAFF; J: TRBJ1-1; V: TRBV5-1; D: TRBD1; size: many
DNA: TGTGCCAGCAGTACGACTGGGAAATCTACGCAGCAGTACTTC; CDR3: CASSTTGKSTQQYF; J: TRBJ2-7; V: TRBV11-2; D: NA; size: NA
DNA: TGCAGTGCTAGAGACGCCAGGCTAGGGTATGGCTACACCTTC; CDR3: CSARDARLGYGYTF; J: TRBJ1-2; V: TRBV20-1; D: NA; size: NA
DNA: TGCAGTGCTAGAGGGGGGCTTCAGCCCCAGCATTTT; CDR3: CSARGGLQPQHF; J: TRBJ1-5; V: TRBV20-1; D: NA; size: few
DNA: TGTGCCAGCAGCTGGCACCGGGACAGGGGTTACGAGCAGTACTTC; CDR3: CASSWHRDRGYEQYF; J: TRBJ2-7; V: TRBV7-9; D: TRBD1; size: many
DNA: TGTGCCAGCAGCCGGACTTTTCAGGAGCAGTTCTTC; CDR3: CASSRTFQEQFF; J: TRBJ2-1; V: TRBV5-5; D: NA; size: once